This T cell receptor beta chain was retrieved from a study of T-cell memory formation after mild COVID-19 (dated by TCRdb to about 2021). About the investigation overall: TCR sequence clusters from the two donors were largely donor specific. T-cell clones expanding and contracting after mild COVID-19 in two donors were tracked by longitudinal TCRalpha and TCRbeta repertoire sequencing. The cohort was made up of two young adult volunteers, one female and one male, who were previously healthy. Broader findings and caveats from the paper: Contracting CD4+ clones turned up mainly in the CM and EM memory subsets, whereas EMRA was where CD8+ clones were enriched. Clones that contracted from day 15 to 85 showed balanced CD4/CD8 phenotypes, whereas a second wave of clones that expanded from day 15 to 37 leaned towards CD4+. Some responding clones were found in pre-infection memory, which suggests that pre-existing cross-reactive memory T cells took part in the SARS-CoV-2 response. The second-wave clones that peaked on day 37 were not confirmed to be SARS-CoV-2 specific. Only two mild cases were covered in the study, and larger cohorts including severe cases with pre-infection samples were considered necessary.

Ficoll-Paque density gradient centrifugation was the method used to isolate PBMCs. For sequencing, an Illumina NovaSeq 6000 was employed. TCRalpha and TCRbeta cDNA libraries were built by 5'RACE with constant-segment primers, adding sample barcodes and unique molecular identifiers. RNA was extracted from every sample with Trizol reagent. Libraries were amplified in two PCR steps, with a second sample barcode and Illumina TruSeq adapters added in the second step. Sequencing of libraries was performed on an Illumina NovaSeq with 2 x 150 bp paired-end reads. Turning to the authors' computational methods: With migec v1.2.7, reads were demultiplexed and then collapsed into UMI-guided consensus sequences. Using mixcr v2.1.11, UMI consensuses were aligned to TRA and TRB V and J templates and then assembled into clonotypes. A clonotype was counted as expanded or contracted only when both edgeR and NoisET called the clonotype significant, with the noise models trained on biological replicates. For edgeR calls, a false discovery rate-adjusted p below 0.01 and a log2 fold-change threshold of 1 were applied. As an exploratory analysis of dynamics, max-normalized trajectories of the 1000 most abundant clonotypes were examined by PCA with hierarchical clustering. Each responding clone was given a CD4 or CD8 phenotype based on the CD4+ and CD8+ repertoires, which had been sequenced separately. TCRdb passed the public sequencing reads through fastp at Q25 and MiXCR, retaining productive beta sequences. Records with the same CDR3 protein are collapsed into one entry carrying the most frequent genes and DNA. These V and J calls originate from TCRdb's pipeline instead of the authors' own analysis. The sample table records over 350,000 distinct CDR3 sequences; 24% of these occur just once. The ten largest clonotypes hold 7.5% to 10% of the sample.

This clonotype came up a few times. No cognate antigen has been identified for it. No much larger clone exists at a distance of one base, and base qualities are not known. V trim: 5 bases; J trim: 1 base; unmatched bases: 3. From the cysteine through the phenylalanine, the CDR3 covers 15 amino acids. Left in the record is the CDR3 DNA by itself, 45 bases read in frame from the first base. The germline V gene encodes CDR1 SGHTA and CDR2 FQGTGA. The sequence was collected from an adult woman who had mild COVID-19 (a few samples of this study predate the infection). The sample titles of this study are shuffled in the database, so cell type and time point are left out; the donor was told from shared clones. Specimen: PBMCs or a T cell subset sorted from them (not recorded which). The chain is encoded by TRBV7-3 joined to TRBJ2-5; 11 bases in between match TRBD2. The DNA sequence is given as TGTGCCAGCAGCCCTGGGACTAGCGGCCAAGAGACCCAGTACTTC. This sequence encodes CASSPGTSGQETQYF.